This TCR beta chain was sequenced for a study of blood T cell repertoires in COVID-19. Overall study: T cells, B-cell-depleted T cells, or PBMCs provided the cDNA or gDNA that served as material.

This clone occurred a few times. The germline V gene has CDR1 MNHNS and CDR2 SASEGT. V lost 1 base and J lost 6; bases outside the gene matches: 3. The CDR3 has 15 amino acids. Only in-frame clones appear in the TCRdb table, and some are missing; sequencing was by immunoSEQ multiplex PCR. The sample lists 210,000 or so clones, roughly four fifths occurring once. This chain links TRBV6-1 with TRBJ2-3; 11 bases map to TRBD2. This TCR was recovered from a middle-aged woman with acute or convalescent COVID-19. The sequenced sample was peripheral blood. The CDR3 DNA is TGTGCCAGCAGTGAAGAAGTAGCGGGGGGGGATACGCAGTATTTT. Amino acid sequence: CASSEEVAGGDTQYF.